The text below deals with one T cell receptor beta chain. This table comes from immunoSEQ multiplex PCR, and its TCRdb copy is limited to in-frame clones, with some not included. The sample has around 2,000,000 clones, 85% to 95% seen once. CDR3 length equals 15 residues. The germline CDR1 and CDR2 sequences are WNHNN and SYGVQD (reference sequence). V was cut by 1 base and J by 2 bases, with 9 bases left in between. This record belongs to a study of shared clonotypes between healthy human individuals. What was sequenced was naive CD4+ T cells sorted from blood. The subset here: CD45RA+ positively selected. The rearrangement uses TRBV10-1 and TRBJ2-1; no definite D call. The source of this sequence is a man younger than 35 in good health. The CDR3 spells CASSEFPTAYNEQFF. CDR3 DNA sequence: TGCGCCAGCAGTGAGTTCCCGACGGCCTACAATGAGCAGTTCTTC.